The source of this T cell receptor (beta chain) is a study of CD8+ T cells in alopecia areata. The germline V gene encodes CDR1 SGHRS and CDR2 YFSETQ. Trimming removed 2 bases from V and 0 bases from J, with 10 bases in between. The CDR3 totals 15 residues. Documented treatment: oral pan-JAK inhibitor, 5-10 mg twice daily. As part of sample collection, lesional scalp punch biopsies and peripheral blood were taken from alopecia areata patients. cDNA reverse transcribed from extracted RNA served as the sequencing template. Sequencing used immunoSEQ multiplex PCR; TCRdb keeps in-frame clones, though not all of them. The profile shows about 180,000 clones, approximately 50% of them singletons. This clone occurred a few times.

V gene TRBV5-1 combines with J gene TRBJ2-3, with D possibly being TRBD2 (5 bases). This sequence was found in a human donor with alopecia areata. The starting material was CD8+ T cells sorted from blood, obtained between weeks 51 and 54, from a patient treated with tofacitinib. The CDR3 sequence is CASSLSGLSTDTQYF. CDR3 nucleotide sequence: TGCGCCAGCAGCTTATCTGGACTGAGCACAGATACGCAGTATTTT.